The 6 T cell receptor beta chains reported below all come from one sample, sequenced in a study of cytomegalovirus exposure and HLA in healthy donors. PCR used 60 Vbeta primers and 13 Jbeta primers. Sequencing used immunoSEQ multiplex PCR; TCRdb keeps in-frame clones, though not all of them. The repertoire holds 140,000 or so clones, around 80% seen once, with roughly 4.7% in the top ten. The material sequenced was PBMCs. These receptors were taken from a middle-aged man in good health and CMV-seronegative.

The chain joins TRBV11-2 to TRBJ2-1; possible D gene TRBD2, 7 bases. CDR1 is SGHAT, CDR2 FQNNGV, per germline. The V gene lost 7 bases and the J gene lost 3 bases, with 16 bases spanning the gap. The CDR3 sequence is 15 residues long. The CDR3, as DNA: TGTGCCAGCACCGAGGCGGGGGACATCTACAATGAGCAGTTCTTC. Translating gives CASTEAGDIYNEQFF.

The chain is built from TRBV11-2 and TRBJ2-5, with TRBD2 identical over 7 bases. The CDR3 length is 16 residues. Per germline, CDR1 SGHAT and CDR2 FQNNGV. After removal of 1 base from V and 4 bases from J, the junction contained 9 bases not matched to a gene. The CDR3 DNA reads as TGTGCCAGCAGCTTAGCCCGGACTAGTCGAGTAGAGACCCAGTACTTC. It encodes CASSLARTSRVETQYF.

This clone was seen a single time. The chain recombines TRBV6-6 with TRBJ1-5, with TRBD1 matching over 9 bases. The germline V gene encodes CDR1 MNHNY and CDR2 SVGAGI (reference sequence). This CDR3 is built from 16 residues. After removal of 0 bases from V and 10 bases from J, the junction contained 10 bases not matched to a gene. Here the CDR3 reads CASSYSTSGTGLPQHF. The CDR3 region has the DNA TGTGCCAGCAGTTACTCGACTTCCGGGACAGGGCTACCCCAGCATTTT.

This chain uses TRBV7-9 with TRBJ2-7; unclear D gene. Deletions cut 3 bases from V and 2 bases from J, with 8 bases between. Looked up from germline, CDR1 is SEHNR and CDR2 is FQNEAQ (reference sequence). The CDR3 sequence is 13 residues long. The CDR3 here is CASSFLETYEQYF. The CDR3 DNA is TGTGCCAGCAGCTTCCTGGAGACCTACGAGCAGTACTTC. Full variable domain (outside the CDR3, taken from reference TRBV7-9 and TRBJ2-7): DTGVSQNPRHKITKRGQNVTFRCDPISEHNRLYWYRQTLGQGPEFLTYFQNEAQLEKSRLLSDRFSAERPKGSFSTLEIQRTEQGDSAMYLCASSFLETYEQYFGPGTRLTVT.

V gene TRBV7-9 combines with J gene TRBJ2-5; D not certain. The CDR3 contains 13 residues. V was shortened by 7 bases and J by 3 bases, with 12 bases between the two germline ends. The V gene's germline CDR1 is SEHNR and CDR2 FQNEAQ (reference sequence). The CDR3 sequence is CASTVAREETQYF. The CDR3 region has the DNA TGTGCCAGCACCGTGGCACGGGAAGAGACCCAGTACTTC.

The chain joins TRBV28 to TRBJ1-2, with no clear D. CDR3 length: 14 amino acids. Germline V lookup: CDR1 MDHEN, CDR2 SYDVKM. Trimming took off 2 bases at V and 2 bases at J, with 9 bases between the two ends. The CDR3, as DNA: TGTGCCAGCAGTTTAGAGGTATCAAACTATGGCTACACCTTC. Translating gives CASSLEVSNYGYTF.